This T cell receptor beta chain was documented in a study of blood T cell repertoires in COVID-19. As for the study in general: Whether acute or convalescent, the COVID-19 samples came from the United States, Italy and Spain.

This clone was detected once. The ends were cut back, 1 base at V and 9 bases at J, with 16 bases in the middle. CDR3 length: 16 amino acids. Germline lookup yields CDR1 LGHNA and CDR2 YNFKEQ. It was during active infection that Seattle patients were enrolled and then longitudinally followed. Profiling relied on immunoSEQ multiplex PCR, and the TCRdb table lists in-frame clones only, not all of them. The profile covers around 190,000 clones, with 81% appearing a single time and more than 9.5% taken by the ten largest. The chain employs TRBV4-2 and TRBJ1-6; D might be TRBD1 (5 bases). The specimen sequenced was peripheral blood. The sequence derives from a woman in her thirties or forties with COVID-19, enrolled during active disease. The CDR3 loop is CASSQGDGQGRSPLHF. The CDR3 coding sequence is TGTGCCAGCAGCCAAGGCGACGGGCAGGGCCGTTCACCCCTCCACTTT.